These 32 T cell receptor beta chains originate from one sample sequenced in a study of beta chain features in type 1 diabetes. General study results and limits: Patients with Type 1 diabetes showed moderately but significantly shorter TCRB CDR3s in all four CD4+ subsets.

The investigators reverse transcribed all of the isolated RNA, so they sequenced expressed TCRB transcripts. TCRdb keeps only in-frame clones here, not all; method: immunoSEQ multiplex PCR. The table records more than 250,000 clones, about a fifth of them present only once. No antigen is known for these receptors. Input material: naive CD4+ T cells from blood. The source of these receptors is a woman aged 40 to 49 with type 1 diabetes.

In its sample, this clone was seen a few times. Written as DNA, the CDR3 is TGTGCCAGCAGCTTTGATCATCGGGGCGGGAGTATCGAGCAGTACTTC. It is translated as CASSFDHRGGSIEQYF. The gene calls are TRBV7-2 and TRBJ2-7, with TRBD2 matching 7 bases. After removal of 3 bases from V and 6 bases from J, the junction contained 14 bases not matched to a gene. Germline V gene sequence: CDR1 SGHTA, CDR2 FQGNSA. The length of the CDR3 is 16 residues.

The chain has TRBV20-1 and TRBJ2-3, with no clear D. Deletions cut 3 bases from V and 4 bases from J, with 5 bases between. Germline CDR1 reads DFQATT; CDR2 reads SNEGSKA (reference sequence). This CDR3 contains 11 residues. CDR3 nucleotide sequence: TGCAGTGCTAGCCTAGCAGATACGCAGTATTTT. This gives the protein CSASLADTQYF.

This sequence joins TRBV5-1 and TRBJ1-2, with 10 nucleotides matching TRBD1. V shed 4 bases, J shed 7 bases, and the junction held 10 bases outside the gene matches. Per germline, CDR1 SGHRS and CDR2 YFSETQ. This CDR3 region has 15 residues. The CDR3 protein is CASSRTGTGERGYTF. The CDR3 bases are TGCGCCAGCAGCCGTACCGGGACAGGGGAGCGTGGCTACACCTTC.

This clone has just a few counts. The genes are TRBV10-3 and TRBJ2-7; a weak D match, TRBD1 (8 bases). Trimming removed 6 bases from V and 2 bases from J, with 17 bases in between. CDR1 ENHRY and CDR2 SYGVKD come from the germline V gene. This CDR3 is built from 15 residues. CDR3: CAIRGGTGGPYEQYF. DNA of the CDR3: TGTGCCATCAGGGGAGGGACAGGTGGGCCCTACGAGCAGTACTTC.

The rearrangement uses TRBV4-3 and TRBJ1-3; TRBD1 is a possible D gene (6 bases). Germline values: CDR1 LGHNA, CDR2 YSLEER. This CDR3 contains 14 residues. Trimming took 4 bases from V and 1 from J, leaving 8 bases between them. CDR3 residues: CASSPGQSGNTIYF. CDR3 in DNA: TGCGCCAGCAGCCCCGGACAGTCTGGAAACACCATATATTTT.

The DNA of the CDR3 is TGTGCCAGCAGTGCTACAGGCGAGGCCAAAAACATTCAGTACTTC. Encoded protein: CASSATGEAKNIQYF. This sequence joins TRBV7-8 and TRBJ2-4; D might be TRBD1 (5 bases). Deletions cut 6 bases from V and 1 base from J, with 13 bases between. The CDR3 totals 15 residues. The germline V gene has CDR1 SGHVS and CDR2 FQNEAQ. Variable domain in full (rest from reference TRBV7-8 and TRBJ2-4): GAGVSQSPRYKVAKRGQDVALRCDPISGHVSLFWYQQALGQGPEFLTYFQNEAQLDKSGLPSDRFFAERPEGSVSTLKIQRTQQEDSAVYLCASSATGEAKNIQYFGAGTRLSVL.

V gene TRBV7-9 combines with J gene TRBJ1-4; possible D gene TRBD1, 5 bases. Trimming shortened V by 9 bases and J by 8 bases, and 13 bases separated the two germline ends. Germline loops: CDR1 SEHNR, CDR2 FQNEAQ (reference sequence). The CDR3 is 12 residues long. CDR3 sequence: CASGGGGEKLFF. CDR3 nucleotides: TGTGCCAGTGGCGGGGGAGGGGAAAAACTGTTTTTT. The full variable domain, with the rest looked up from reference TRBV7-9 and TRBJ1-4, is DTGVSQNPRHKITKRGQNVTFRCDPISEHNRLYWYRQTLGQGPEFLTYFQNEAQLEKSRLLSDRFSAERPKGSFSTLEIQRTEQGDSAMYLCASGGGGEKLFFGSGTQLSVL.

This chain joins TRBV9 and TRBJ1-1, with unresolved D. The V gene lost 0 bases and the J gene lost 0 bases, with 3 bases spanning the gap. The CDR3 loop spans 13 amino acids. Germline assignment: CDR1 SGDLS and CDR2 YYNGEE. The CDR3 loop reads CASSVVVNTEAFF. The CDR3 DNA is TGTGCCAGCAGCGTAGTAGTGAACACTGAAGCTTTCTTT.

This chain connects TRBV29-1 to TRBJ2-5; TRBD2 agrees at 9 bases. CDR3 length equals 13 residues. The ends lost 4 bases at V and 8 bases at J; junction bases unmatched: 8. CDR1 SQVTM and CDR2 ANQGSEA come from the germline V gene. The CDR3 region has the DNA TGCAGCGTTGTTGGGACTAGCAAAGCCACCCAGTACTTC. Translated, it gives CSVVGTSKATQYF.

The V call is TRBV6-5, the J call TRBJ2-3; D is unclear. Germline CDR1 is MNHEY and CDR2 is SVGAGI. Trimming removed 3 bases from V and 1 base from J, with 8 bases in between. The CDR3 covers 14 residues. The CDR3 sequence: CASSYNRRTDTQYF. The CDR3 nucleotides read TGTGCCAGCAGTTATAACAGACGCACAGATACGCAGTATTTT.

V gene TRBV4-1 combines with J gene TRBJ2-5, with 8 bases matching TRBD2. The CDR3 runs 16 residues. V lost 4 bases to trimming and J lost 5 bases; unmatched junction nucleotides: 12. The germline CDR1 and CDR2 sequences are MGHRA and YSYEKL. CDR3 amino acids: CASSLSGGRRAETQYF. In nucleotides, the CDR3 is TGCGCCAGCAGCCTAAGTGGCGGGAGGAGGGCGGAGACCCAGTACTTC.

This clone has a handful of counts. V usage is TRBV6-5 and J usage is TRBJ1-5; no clear D. V lost 5 bases and J lost 5, with 4 bases in between. The CDR3 is made up of 11 amino acids. Germline V gene lookup returns CDR1 MNHEY and CDR2 SVGAGI. CDR3 sequence reads: CASSADQPQHF. CDR3 sequence (DNA): TGTGCCAGCAGTGCAGATCAGCCCCAGCATTTT.

V gene TRBV2 combines with J gene TRBJ2-7, with 9 bases aligning to TRBD1. The CDR3 covers 16 residues. Germline lookup yields CDR1 SNHLY and CDR2 FYNNEI. With 5 bases clipped from V and 3 bases from J, the junction kept 11 bases outside the gene matches. The CDR3 reads CASSYSRDRVSYEQYF. DNA for the CDR3: TGTGCCAGCAGTTACTCCCGGGACAGGGTAAGCTACGAGCAGTACTTC.

This clone was observed once. This chain connects TRBV30 to TRBJ1-1, with unresolved D. This CDR3 region has 11 residues. Germline lookup yields CDR1 GTSNPN and CDR2 SVGIG (reference sequence). Between the trimmed V and J ends, which lost 1 base and 8 bases, there was a span of 8 bases. CDR3 coding DNA: TGTGCCTGGAGTGCCCCCAGGGAAGCTTTCTTT. Protein product: CAWSAPREAFF.

V is TRBV29-1 and J is TRBJ1-1, with D possibly matching TRBD1 (6 bases). CDR3 length: 13 residues. Trimming stripped 4 bases from V and 3 bases from J, with 12 bases between. Germline assignment: CDR1 SQVTM and CDR2 ANQGSEA. The CDR3 loop reads CSVATQGDTEAFF. Here the CDR3 DNA reads TGCAGCGTTGCTACACAGGGAGACACTGAAGCTTTCTTT.

This clone has only a few counts. The chain links TRBV9 to TRBJ2-1; 10 bases are a match to TRBD1. From germline, CDR1 is SGDLS and CDR2 YYNGEE. V trimming: 4 bases; J trimming: 8 bases; junction bases outside the gene matches: 3. The CDR3 runs 13 residues. DNA for the CDR3: TGTGCCAGCAGCCATGGACAGGGGGATGAGCAGTTCTTC. Protein product: CASSHGQGDEQFF.

This chain joins TRBV30 and TRBJ2-3; D may be TRBD1 (5 bases). The CDR3 runs 10 residues. Trimming pared 4 bases from V and 8 bases from J, leaving 7 bases between. CDR1 GTSNPN and CDR2 SVGIG come from the germline V gene (reference sequence). The CDR3 protein is CAWKGLTQYF. Written as DNA, the CDR3 is TGTGCCTGGAAGGGGCTTACGCAGTATTTT.

Only a few counts were recorded for this clone. The rearrangement uses TRBV28 and TRBJ1-1, with D unresolved. V lost 9 bases, J lost 1 base, and 6 bases lay in between. The CDR3 is made up of 11 amino acids. The V gene's germline CDR1 is MDHEN and CDR2 SYDVKM. The CDR3 here is CASRENTEAFF. CDR3 DNA sequence: TGTGCCAGTCGGGAGAACACTGAAGCTTTCTTT.

This clone was observed a handful of times. The chain joins TRBV18 to TRBJ1-2; the D gene is possibly TRBD1 (5 bases). This CDR3 has 15 amino acids. Germline loops: CDR1 KGHSH, CDR2 LQKENI. Trimming cost V 6 bases and J 1 base, with 15 bases left between them. The CDR3 DNA reads as TGTGCCAGCTCCCCCGCGGCTGACAGTAACTATGGCTACACCTTC. As protein: CASSPAADSNYGYTF.

The V gene is TRBV13, the J gene TRBJ2-7; 10 nucleotides line up with TRBD2. This CDR3 is built from 16 residues. J was trimmed by 2 bases and V by 5 bases; bases with no gene match: 9. Germline values: CDR1 PRHDT, CDR2 FYEKMQ (reference sequence). CDR3 DNA: TGTGCCAGCAGCCCAGCAGCGGGACTAGCGACCTACGAGCAGTACTTC. It yields the protein CASSPAAGLATYEQYF.

This clone was counted only a few times. One junction end does not reproduce the germline sequence, and a read error may be involved. The genes are TRBV7-7 and TRBJ2-2, with D hard to call. There are 13 residues in the CDR3. The V gene's germline CDR1 is SSHAT and CDR2 FNYEAQ (reference sequence). CDR3 in DNA: TGTGCTAGCAGCGCCGACTTCACCGGGGAGCTGTTTTTT. Translating gives CASSADFTGELFF.

The rearrangement uses TRBV2 and TRBJ2-5; D is unclear. Germline values: CDR1 SNHLY, CDR2 FYNNEI. V was clipped by 8 bases and J by 2 bases, with 9 bases between them. This CDR3 region has 12 residues. CDR3 nucleotides: TGTGCCAGCCGGCGAGGTCAAGAGACCCAGTACTTC. As protein: CASRRGQETQYF.

The sample holds a few counts of this clone. This chain joins TRBV5-1 and TRBJ2-1; 7 nucleotides match TRBD1. Germline assignment: CDR1 SGHRS and CDR2 YFSETQ. The V gene end was trimmed by 4 bases and the J gene end by 5 bases; junction bases not matched to a gene: 6. The CDR3 spans 14 residues. CDR3: CASSVGTANNEQFF. The CDR3 DNA is TGCGCCAGCAGCGTCGGGACAGCCAACAATGAGCAGTTCTTC.

The J gene is TRBJ2-7, the V gene TRBV19; possible D gene TRBD1, 6 bases. The CDR3 totals 12 residues. Trimming removed 6 bases from V and 6 bases from J, with 12 bases in between. Germline assignment: CDR1 LNHDA and CDR2 SQIVND (reference sequence). Here the CDR3 DNA reads TGTGCCAGTAGCTCCCAGGGGCTCGAGCAGTACTTC. It yields the protein CASSSQGLEQYF.

The chain employs TRBV4-2 and TRBJ1-4; D remains ambiguous. Germline V gene lookup returns CDR1 LGHNA and CDR2 YNFKEQ. V was cut by 0 bases and J by 0 bases, with 8 bases left in between. CDR3 size: 16 residues. The CDR3 bases are TGTGCCAGCAGCCAAGATCCCGGAGCAACTAATGAAAAACTGTTTTTT. It is translated as CASSQDPGATNEKLFF.

This clone was found a few times. In DNA, the CDR3 is TGTGCCATCAGTGATATGGACAGGGGGAACTATGGCTACACCTTC. It codes for CAISDMDRGNYGYTF. The genes are TRBV10-3 and TRBJ1-2; 10 positions agree with TRBD1. V dropped 3 bases and J dropped 2; count of bases not matched to a gene: 3. Germline loops: CDR1 ENHRY, CDR2 SYGVKD. CDR3 length equals 15 residues.

V is TRBV27 and J is TRBJ2-3, with no clear D. V was clipped by 5 bases and J by 5 bases, with 11 bases between them. This CDR3 comprises 13 residues. Germline V lookup: CDR1 MNHEY, CDR2 SMNVEV (reference sequence). CDR3 region: CASSVLAGDTQYF. The CDR3 DNA follows: TGTGCCAGCAGTGTCCTCGCCGGAGATACGCAGTATTTT.

This clone was found a few times. This rearrangement joins TRBV7-2 to TRBJ2-7, with 13 positions matching TRBD2. V trimming: 4 bases; J trimming: 9 bases; junction bases outside the gene matches: 6. This CDR3 is 14 amino acids long. The germline V gene has CDR1 SGHTA and CDR2 FQGNSA. CDR3 sequence reads: CASSSGLAGAVQYF. In nucleotides, the CDR3 is TGTGCCAGCAGCTCTGGACTAGCGGGAGCAGTGCAGTACTTC. Combining the CDR3 with reference TRBV7-2 and TRBJ2-7 gives the whole variable domain GAGVSQSPSNKVTEKGKDVELRCDPISGHTALYWYRQSLGQGLEFLIYFQGNSAPDKSGLPSDRFSAERTGGSVSTLTIQRTQQEDSAVYLCASSSGLAGAVQYFGPGTRLTVT.

The V gene is TRBV7-2, the J gene TRBJ1-5; D unresolved. The CDR3 covers 14 residues. CDR1 SGHTA and CDR2 FQGNSA come from the germline V gene. V shed 5 bases and J shed 4 bases, with 12 bases lying between them. The CDR3 sequence is CASSPGGGNQPQHF. The CDR3, as DNA: TGTGCCAGCAGCCCCGGCGGAGGGAATCAGCCCCAGCATTTT.

The chain is built from TRBV19 and TRBJ1-1, with a possible D match to TRBD1 (5 bases). This CDR3 spans 13 amino acids. Germline CDR1 LNHDA, CDR2 SQIVND (reference sequence). Trimming took 6 bases from V and 0 from J, leaving 8 bases between them. The CDR3 reads CASSSQVNTEAFF. The CDR3 coding sequence is TGTGCCAGTAGCTCACAGGTGAACACTGAAGCTTTCTTT. The full variable domain, its missing parts supplied by reference TRBV19 and TRBJ1-1, is DGGITQSPKYLFRKEGQNVTLSCEQNLNHDAMYWYRQDPGQGLRLIYYSQIVNDFQKGDIAEGYSVSREKKESFPLTVTSAQKNPTAFYLCASSSQVNTEAFFGQGTRLTVV.

This clone came up a few times. The chain is built from TRBV29-1 and TRBJ2-7; weak D call: TRBD1 (5 bases). In germline, CDR1 is SQVTM, CDR2 ANQGSEA. This CDR3 is 15 amino acids long. The V gene lost 5 bases and the J gene lost 5 bases, with 22 bases spanning the gap. DNA for the CDR3: TGCAGCGTTCGCCCGATTAAGGGGATCAAAGACGAGCAGTACTTC. Translation: CSVRPIKGIKDEQYF.

The J gene is TRBJ1-2, the V gene TRBV28, with D unresolved. This CDR3 comprises 12 residues. Trimming removed 5 bases from V and 4 bases from J, with 8 bases in between. Germline assignment: CDR1 MDHEN and CDR2 SYDVKM. CDR3 sequence reads: CASSRRSYGYTF. In nucleotides, the CDR3 is TGTGCCAGCAGTCGTCGGAGCTATGGCTACACCTTC.